The rows below give T cell receptor beta chains drawn from one sample of a study of cytomegalovirus exposure and HLA in healthy donors. Profiling relied on immunoSEQ multiplex PCR, and the TCRdb table lists in-frame clones only, not all of them. Among 100,000 or so clones, roughly 85% were seen once, and the ten largest hold roughly 3.8%. Material: PBMCs. These receptors originate from a woman aged 25-40 years in good health and CMV-seronegative. CDR3s include the opening cysteine and the closing phenylalanine or tryptophan. The order of the fields is CDR3 protein, CDR3 DNA, D gene, V gene, clone size, J gene. D genes are given only for firm matches. Clone size is given for some rows only: seen once, a few or many times, or a class if the clone is expanded.

CATDRGRDTQYF | TGTGCCACTGACAGGGGGCGGGATACGCAGTATTTT | TRBD1 | TRBV19 | . | TRBJ2-3
CASSLAAGPTVGTDTQYF | TGTGCCAGCAGTCTCGCAGCGGGACCCACAGTGGGCACAGATACGCAGTATTTT | TRBD2 | TRBV27 | . | TRBJ2-3
CASSSGGSYEQYF | TGTGCCAGCAGTTCTGGCGGGAGTTACGAGCAGTACTTC | TRBD2 | TRBV27 | . | TRBJ2-7
CASSLFGQGTSRDTQYF | TGTGCCAGCAGTTTATTTGGACAGGGAACATCGAGGGATACGCAGTATTTT | TRBD1 | TRBV27 | . | TRBJ2-3
CASSVEAGSTDTQYF | TGTGCCAGCAGCGTAGAGGCAGGTTCAACAGATACGCAGTATTTT | . | TRBV9 | . | TRBJ2-3
CASSQGTLAGAGVQYF | TGCGCCAGCAGCCAAGGAACACTAGCGGGAGCCGGGGTGCAGTACTTC | TRBD2 | TRBV4-1 | . | TRBJ2-7
CASSSGTGGNEQFF | TGCGCCAGCAGCTCCGGGACAGGGGGGAATGAGCAGTTCTTC | TRBD1 | TRBV5-1 | once | TRBJ2-1
CASSLDPTGEDTEAFF | TGTGCCAGCAGCTTGGACCCGACAGGGGAGGACACTGAAGCTTTCTTT | TRBD1 | TRBV5-6 | . | TRBJ1-1
CASSLSGRELGFF | TGTGCCAGCAGTTTGAGCGGGAGGGAGCTTGGGTTCTTC | TRBD2 | TRBV27 | . | TRBJ2-1
CASSPRPPGTIYNEQFF | TGTGCCAGCAGCCCCCGCCCGCCCGGGACTATATACAATGAGCAGTTCTTC | TRBD2 | TRBV4-2 | . | TRBJ2-1
CASSPNSGGVQETQYF | TGCGCCAGCAGCCCAAATAGCGGGGGAGTTCAAGAGACCCAGTACTTC | TRBD2 | TRBV5-1 | . | TRBJ2-5
CASSQLTLERGPYNEQFF | TGCGCCAGCAGCCAGCTCACCCTGGAGCGGGGGCCCTACAATGAGCAGTTCTTC | TRBD2 | TRBV4-1 | . | TRBJ2-1
CAITRTSGGAAGELFF | TGTGCCATCACTCGGACTAGCGGGGGGGCCGCCGGGGAGCTGTTTTTT | TRBD2 | TRBV10-3 | . | TRBJ2-2
CASSRSTVITGQPQHF | TGTGCCAGCTCAAGATCGACAGTGATAACGGGTCAGCCCCAGCATTTT | . | TRBV18 | once | TRBJ1-5
CASSLGGRGYEQYF | TGTGCCAGCAGCTTAGGCGGGAGGGGGTACGAGCAGTACTTC | TRBD2 | TRBV7-2 | . | TRBJ2-7
CASSPNRGRLKDEQYF | TGTGCCAGCTCACCTAACAGGGGGCGGCTTAAGGACGAGCAGTACTTC | TRBD1 | TRBV18 | . | TRBJ2-7
CASKQGNTEAFF | TGTGCCAGCAAACAGGGGAACACTGAAGCTTTCTTT | . | TRBV27 | . | TRBJ1-1
CASSAQGSGSPLHF | TGTGCCAGCAGTGCACAGGGGAGCGGTTCACCCCTCCACTTT | TRBD1 | TRBV2 | . | TRBJ1-6
CAISDRDRDSQPQHF | TGTGCCATCAGTGACAGGGACAGGGATAGCCAGCCCCAGCATTTT | TRBD1 | TRBV10-3 | . | TRBJ1-5
CASSQENRGPGELFF | TGCGCCAGCAGCCAGGAAAACAGGGGACCCGGGGAGCTGTTTTTT | TRBD1 | TRBV4-3 | . | TRBJ2-2
CASSVPPGTGLYNEQFF | TGTGCCAGCAGTGTCCCGCCCGGGACAGGGCTTTACAATGAGCAGTTCTTC | TRBD1 | TRBV2 | . | TRBJ2-1
CASSWGQGDYEQYF | TGTGCCAGCAGCTGGGGACAGGGGGACTACGAGCAGTACTTC | TRBD1 | TRBV27 | . | TRBJ2-7
CATSSPGQGQETQYF | TGTGCCACCAGCTCGCCGGGACAGGGGCAAGAGACCCAGTACTTC | TRBD1 | TRBV15 | . | TRBJ2-5
CASSLTLAYEQYF | TGTGCCAGCAGCTTAACCCTAGCCTACGAGCAGTACTTC | . | TRBV7-2 | . | TRBJ2-7
CASSLDGLRQETQYF | TGTGCCAGCAGCCTTGACGGGTTGAGACAAGAGACCCAGTACTTC | . | TRBV7-2 | . | TRBJ2-5
CATSRDLLRQGSGQPQHF | TGTGCCACCAGCAGAGATCTCTTGCGACAGGGTTCGGGGCAGCCCCAGCATTTT | TRBD1 | TRBV15 | once | TRBJ1-5
CASSWDRGPGETQYF | TGCGCCAGCAGCTGGGACAGGGGGCCGGGAGAGACCCAGTACTTC | TRBD1 | TRBV5-1 | . | TRBJ2-5
CASSSQVGYTF | TGTGCCAGCAGCTCCCAGGTTGGCTACACCTTC | . | TRBV7-2 | . | TRBJ1-2
CASRDTIEQFF | TGTGCCAGTAGGGACACCATTGAGCAGTTCTTC | . | TRBV19 | . | TRBJ2-1
CASSASGIERTDTQYF | TGTGCCAGCAGCGCTAGCGGGATTGAACGCACAGATACGCAGTATTTT | TRBD2 | TRBV9 | . | TRBJ2-3
CASSSGRQFSGNTIYF | TGTGCCAGCAGTTCCGGCCGACAATTCTCTGGAAACACCATATATTTT | . | TRBV6-5 | once | TRBJ1-3
CASSSLGGGKETQYF | TGTGCCAGCAGCTCGCTGGGCGGGGGAAAGGAGACCCAGTACTTC | TRBD2 | TRBV7-9 | . | TRBJ2-5
CASSLVNQETQYF | TGTGCCAGCAGCTTAGTCAATCAAGAGACCCAGTACTTC | . | TRBV7-2 | . | TRBJ2-5
CASSPQGAGYGYTF | TGTGCCAGCAGTCCACAGGGGGCAGGGTATGGCTACACCTTC | TRBD1 | TRBV27 | . | TRBJ1-2
CATSRDRTIINEQYF | TGTGCCACCAGCAGAGATCGAACTATAATTAACGAGCAGTACTTC | . | TRBV15 | . | TRBJ2-7
CASSSGPWETQYF | TGTGCCAGTAGTTCAGGTCCTTGGGAGACCCAGTACTTC | . | TRBV19 | . | TRBJ2-5
CASSPDGLAGAADTQYF | TGTGCCAGCAGCCCCGACGGTCTAGCGGGGGCCGCAGATACGCAGTATTTT | TRBD2 | TRBV2 | . | TRBJ2-3